Following are 3 T cell receptor beta chains from one sample sequenced in a study of cytotoxic CD8 clonotypes in ibrutinib-treated CLL. Generated by immunoSEQ multiplex PCR, the TCRdb table keeps only in-frame clones and is missing some. The data contain under 200,000 clones, 81% of them singletons. The specimen was PBMCs, collected after 12 months of ibrutinib treatment. These TCRs come from a human donor with chronic lymphocytic leukemia.

The genes are TRBV5-8 and TRBJ1-4; 7 positions match TRBD1. This CDR3 spans 15 amino acids. V lost 6 bases to trimming and J lost 3 bases; unmatched junction nucleotides: 8. CDR1 SGHTS and CDR2 YDEGEE come from the germline V gene. CDR3 protein: CASIQRGLSNEKLFF. Written as DNA, the CDR3 is TGTGCCAGCATCCAGAGGGGGCTGTCTAATGAAAAACTGTTTTTT.

The J gene is TRBJ1-6, the V gene TRBV11-2; D is unclear. Germline V lookup: CDR1 SGHAT, CDR2 FQNNGV. V lost 0 bases, J lost 7 bases, and 10 bases lay in between. The CDR3 sequence is 15 residues long. Here the CDR3 DNA reads TGTGCCAGCAGCTTAGATATGGGGAGCAATTCACCCCTCCACTTT. Protein: CASSLDMGSNSPLHF.

J is TRBJ2-7 and V is TRBV6-1; 11 positions agree with TRBD1. Trimming cost V 6 bases and J 5 bases; bases outside gene matches: 6. Germline CDR1 is MNHNS and CDR2 is SASEGT. CDR3 length: 14 residues. CDR3 DNA sequence: TGTGCCAGCAGCGGGGACAGGGGGGATCACGAGCAGTACTTC. Its translation: CASSGDRGDHEQYF.